This paragraph covers one T cell receptor (beta chain) sequence. Its antigen is not identified. TCRdb's table, derived via immunoSEQ multiplex PCR, lists solely in-frame clones and lacks some. The profile shows about 2.3 million clones, roughly 92% of them singletons. The data were taken from a study of shared clonotypes between healthy human individuals. The wider study: CD4 naive and memory got three plates each, CD8 naive two, CD8 memory one.

CDR1 is SGHVS, CDR2 FQNEAQ, per germline. V lost 5 bases to trimming and J lost 6 bases, with 14 bases between them. The CDR3 runs to 14 residues. Study conclusions and caveats: What limited the represented genetic and exposure-history diversity was the small number of donors. Apart from blood, nothing was sampled; tissue repertoires likely differ. Between a handful of donors, naive CD4 clonotypes were shared at a level of about 5.3%.

The sample was naive CD4+ T cells from PBMCs. The subset here: CD45RA+ positively selected. The chain uses TRBV7-8 and TRBJ2-1; D possibly corresponds to TRBD2 (6 bases). The sequence derives from a man younger than 30 in good health. Some clones in this sample may be carry-over from other donors' samples. In DNA, the CDR3 is TGTGCCAGCAGCCCCCGGGACTTCACCAATGAGCAGTTCTTC. Amino acids: CASSPRDFTNEQFF.